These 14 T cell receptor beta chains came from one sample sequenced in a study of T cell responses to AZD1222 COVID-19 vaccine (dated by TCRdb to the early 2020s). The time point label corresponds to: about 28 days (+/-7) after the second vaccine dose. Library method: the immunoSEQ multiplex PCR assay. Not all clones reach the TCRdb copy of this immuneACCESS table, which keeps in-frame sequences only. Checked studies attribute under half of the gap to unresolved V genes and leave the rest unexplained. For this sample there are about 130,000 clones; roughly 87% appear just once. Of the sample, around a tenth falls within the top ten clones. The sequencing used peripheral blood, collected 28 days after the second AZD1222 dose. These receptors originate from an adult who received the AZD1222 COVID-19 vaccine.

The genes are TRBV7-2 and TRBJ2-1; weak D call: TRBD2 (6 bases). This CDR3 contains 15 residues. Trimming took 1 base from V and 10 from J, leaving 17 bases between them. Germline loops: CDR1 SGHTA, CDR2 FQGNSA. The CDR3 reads CASSLVAGLEGEQFF. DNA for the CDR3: TGTGCCAGCAGCTTAGTCGCGGGGCTCGAGGGGGAGCAGTTCTTC.

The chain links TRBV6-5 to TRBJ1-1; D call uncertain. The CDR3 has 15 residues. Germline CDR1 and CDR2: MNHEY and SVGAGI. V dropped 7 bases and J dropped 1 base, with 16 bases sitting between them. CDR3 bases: TGTGCCAGCAAACACGTAAGGCGGCCGAACACTGAAGCTTTCTTT. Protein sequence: CASKHVRRPNTEAFF.

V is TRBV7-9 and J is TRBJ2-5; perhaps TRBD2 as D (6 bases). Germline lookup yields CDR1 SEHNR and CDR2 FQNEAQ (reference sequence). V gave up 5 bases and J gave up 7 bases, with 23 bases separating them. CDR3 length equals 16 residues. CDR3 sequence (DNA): TGTGCCAGCAGCCCAAGTGTAGGCAACACGGGGGTGACCCAGTACTTC. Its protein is CASSPSVGNTGVTQYF.

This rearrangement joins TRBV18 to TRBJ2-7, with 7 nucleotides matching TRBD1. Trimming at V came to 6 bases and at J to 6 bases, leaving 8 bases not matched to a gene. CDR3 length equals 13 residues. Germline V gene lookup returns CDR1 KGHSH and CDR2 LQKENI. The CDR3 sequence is CASSGTDASEQYF. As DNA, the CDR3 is TGTGCCAGCTCCGGGACAGACGCCTCCGAGCAGTACTTC.

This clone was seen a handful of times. This CDR3 reads CASSLDRGGGTSGKGEQYF. As DNA, the CDR3 is TGTGCCAGCAGCTTAGATCGAGGGGGCGGGACTAGCGGGAAGGGCGAGCAGTACTTC. The genes are TRBV11-2 and TRBJ2-7; TRBD2 aligns across 13 bases. Trimming took 0 bases from V and 6 from J; bases not matched to a gene: 14. There are 19 residues in the CDR3. Germline values: CDR1 SGHAT, CDR2 FQNNGV.

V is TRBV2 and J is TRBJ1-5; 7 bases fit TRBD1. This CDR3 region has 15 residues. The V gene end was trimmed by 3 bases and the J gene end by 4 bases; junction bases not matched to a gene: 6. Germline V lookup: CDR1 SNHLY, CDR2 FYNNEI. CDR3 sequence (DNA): TGTGCCAGCAGTGAGGAATCAGGGGGGAATCAGCCCCAGCATTTT. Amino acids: CASSEESGGNQPQHF.

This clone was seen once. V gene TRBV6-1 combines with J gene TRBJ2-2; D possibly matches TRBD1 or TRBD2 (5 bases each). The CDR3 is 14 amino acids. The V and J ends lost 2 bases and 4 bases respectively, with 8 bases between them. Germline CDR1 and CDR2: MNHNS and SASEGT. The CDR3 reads CASSEWGSTGELFF. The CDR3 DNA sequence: TGTGCCAGCAGTGAATGGGGGAGCACCGGGGAGCTGTTTTTT.

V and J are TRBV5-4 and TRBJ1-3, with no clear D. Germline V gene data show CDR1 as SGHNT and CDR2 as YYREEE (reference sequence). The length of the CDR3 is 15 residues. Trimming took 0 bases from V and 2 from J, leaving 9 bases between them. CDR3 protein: CASSLAVGTGNTIYF. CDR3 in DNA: TGTGCCAGCAGCTTGGCCGTGGGGACTGGAAACACCATATATTTT.

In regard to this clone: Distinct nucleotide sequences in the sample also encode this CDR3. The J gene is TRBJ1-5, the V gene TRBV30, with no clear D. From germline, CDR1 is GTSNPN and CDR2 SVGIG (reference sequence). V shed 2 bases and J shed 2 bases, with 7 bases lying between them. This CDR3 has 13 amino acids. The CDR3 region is CAWSSQRNQPQHF. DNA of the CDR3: TGTGCCTGGAGTTCCCAGCGCAATCAGCCCCAGCATTTT.

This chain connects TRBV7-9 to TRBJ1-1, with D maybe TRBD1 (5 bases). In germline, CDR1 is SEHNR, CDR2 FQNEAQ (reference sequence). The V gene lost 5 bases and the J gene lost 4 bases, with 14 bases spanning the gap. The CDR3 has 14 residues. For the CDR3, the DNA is TGTGCCAGCAGCCCGACAGCAAGAAGCACTGAAGCTTTCTTT. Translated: CASSPTARSTEAFF.

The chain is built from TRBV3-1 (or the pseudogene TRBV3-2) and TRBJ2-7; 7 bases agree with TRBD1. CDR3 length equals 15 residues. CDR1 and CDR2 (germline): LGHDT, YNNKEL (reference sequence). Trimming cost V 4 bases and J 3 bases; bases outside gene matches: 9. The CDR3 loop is CASSLSWTGDYEQYF. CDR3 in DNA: TGTGCCAGCAGCCTCTCGTGGACAGGAGACTACGAGCAGTACTTC.

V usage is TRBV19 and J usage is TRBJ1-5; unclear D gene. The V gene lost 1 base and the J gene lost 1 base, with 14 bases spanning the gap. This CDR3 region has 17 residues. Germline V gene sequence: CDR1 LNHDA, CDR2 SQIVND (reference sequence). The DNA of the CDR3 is TGTGCCAGTAGTATAGCTCGGTCCCGCGGGAGCAATCAGCCCCAGCATTTT. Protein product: CASSIARSRGSNQPQHF. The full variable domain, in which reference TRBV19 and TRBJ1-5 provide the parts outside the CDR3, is DGGITQSPKYLFRKEGQNVTLSCEQNLNHDAMYWYRQDPGQGLRLIYYSQIVNDFQKGDIAEGYSVSREKKESFPLTVTSAQKNPTAFYLCASSIARSRGSNQPQHFGDGTRLSIL.

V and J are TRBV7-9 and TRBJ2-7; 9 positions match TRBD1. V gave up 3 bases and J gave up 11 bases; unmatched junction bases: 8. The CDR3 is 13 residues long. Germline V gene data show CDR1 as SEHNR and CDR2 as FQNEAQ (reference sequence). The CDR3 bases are TGTGCCAGCAGCTTGGGGACAGGGTCGGCGGAGTACTTC. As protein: CASSLGTGSAEYF.

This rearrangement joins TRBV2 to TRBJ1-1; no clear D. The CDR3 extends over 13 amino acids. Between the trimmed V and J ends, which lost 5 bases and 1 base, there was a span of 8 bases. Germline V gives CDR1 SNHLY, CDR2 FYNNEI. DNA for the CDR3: TGTGCCAGCAGTTGGGCGGAGAACACTGAAGCTTTCTTT. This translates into CASSWAENTEAFF.